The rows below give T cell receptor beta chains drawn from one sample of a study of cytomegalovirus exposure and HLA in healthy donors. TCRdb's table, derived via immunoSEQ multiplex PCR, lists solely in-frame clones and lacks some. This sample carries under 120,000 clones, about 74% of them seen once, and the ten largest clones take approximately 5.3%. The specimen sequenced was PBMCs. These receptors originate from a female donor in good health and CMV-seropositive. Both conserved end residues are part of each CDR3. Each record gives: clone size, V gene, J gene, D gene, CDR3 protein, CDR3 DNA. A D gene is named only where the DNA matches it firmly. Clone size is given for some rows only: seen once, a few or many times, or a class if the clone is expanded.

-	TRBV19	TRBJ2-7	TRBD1	CASSTQGARDEQYF	TGTGCCAGTAGTACGCAGGGGGCCCGTGACGAGCAGTACTTC
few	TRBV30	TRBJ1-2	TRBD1	CAWSEGQTYGYTF	TGTGCCTGGAGTGAGGGACAGACATATGGCTACACCTTC
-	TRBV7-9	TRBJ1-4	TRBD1	CASSWNRGTEKLFF	TGTGCCAGCAGCTGGAACAGGGGGACTGAAAAACTGTTTTTT
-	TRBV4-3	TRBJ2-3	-	CASSQGSGGTDTQYF	TGCGCCAGCAGCCAAGGATCCGGGGGCACAGATACGCAGTATTTT
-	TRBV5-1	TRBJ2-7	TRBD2	CASSWGWTSGGNEQYF	TGCGCCAGCAGCTGGGGATGGACTAGCGGGGGTAACGAGCAGTACTTC
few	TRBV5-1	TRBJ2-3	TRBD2	CASSRTGLAGRTDTQYF	TGCGCCAGCAGCCGAACTGGACTAGCGGGACGCACAGATACGCAGTATTTT
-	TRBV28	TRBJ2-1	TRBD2	CASSSSREIGNEQFF	TGTGCCAGCAGCTCCTCGCGGGAGATTGGCAATGAGCAGTTCTTC
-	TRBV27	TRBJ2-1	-	CASSLSPLGVYNEQFF	TGTGCCAGCAGTTTATCGCCCTTAGGGGTCTACAATGAGCAGTTCTTC
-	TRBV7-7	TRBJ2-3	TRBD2	CASSKGLADYTQYF	TGTGCTAGCAGCAAAGGACTAGCGGACTATACGCAGTATTTT
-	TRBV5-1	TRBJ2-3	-	CASSLGGLFQRDTQYF	TGCGCCAGCAGCTTGGGAGGGCTATTTCAGAGAGATACGCAGTATTTT
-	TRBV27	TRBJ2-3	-	CASSLWGESTDTQYF	TGTGCCAGCAGTCTCTGGGGGGAGAGCACAGATACGCAGTATTTT
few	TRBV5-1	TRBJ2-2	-	CASSSGNTGELFF	TGCGCCAGCAGCTCCGGGAACACCGGGGAGCTGTTTTTT
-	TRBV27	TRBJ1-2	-	CASSLFPAGAYGYTF	TGTGCCAGCAGTTTATTCCCAGCGGGGGCTTATGGCTACACCTTC
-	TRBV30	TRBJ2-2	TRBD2	CAWSVYSGRPWTGELFF	TGTGCCTGGAGCGTTTATAGCGGGAGGCCTTGGACCGGGGAGCTGTTTTTT
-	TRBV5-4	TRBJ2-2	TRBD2	CASSMGLAGAVGELFF	TGTGCCAGCAGCATGGGACTAGCGGGAGCAGTCGGGGAGCTGTTTTTT